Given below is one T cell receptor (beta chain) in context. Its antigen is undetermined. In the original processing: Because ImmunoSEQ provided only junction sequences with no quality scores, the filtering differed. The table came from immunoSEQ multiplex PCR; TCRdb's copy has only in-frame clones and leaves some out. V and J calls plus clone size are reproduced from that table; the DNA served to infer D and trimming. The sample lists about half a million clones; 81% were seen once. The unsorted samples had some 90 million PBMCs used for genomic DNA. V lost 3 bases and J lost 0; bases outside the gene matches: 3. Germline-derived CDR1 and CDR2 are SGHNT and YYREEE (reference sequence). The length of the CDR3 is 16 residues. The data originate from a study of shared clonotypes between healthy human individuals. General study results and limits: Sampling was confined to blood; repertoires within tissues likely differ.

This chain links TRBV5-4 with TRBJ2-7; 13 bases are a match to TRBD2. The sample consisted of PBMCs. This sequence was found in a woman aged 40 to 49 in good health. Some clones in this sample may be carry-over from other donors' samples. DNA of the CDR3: TGTGCCAGCAGCTGGGGACTAGCGGGATCCTCCTACGAGCAGTACTTC. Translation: CASSWGLAGSSYEQYF.